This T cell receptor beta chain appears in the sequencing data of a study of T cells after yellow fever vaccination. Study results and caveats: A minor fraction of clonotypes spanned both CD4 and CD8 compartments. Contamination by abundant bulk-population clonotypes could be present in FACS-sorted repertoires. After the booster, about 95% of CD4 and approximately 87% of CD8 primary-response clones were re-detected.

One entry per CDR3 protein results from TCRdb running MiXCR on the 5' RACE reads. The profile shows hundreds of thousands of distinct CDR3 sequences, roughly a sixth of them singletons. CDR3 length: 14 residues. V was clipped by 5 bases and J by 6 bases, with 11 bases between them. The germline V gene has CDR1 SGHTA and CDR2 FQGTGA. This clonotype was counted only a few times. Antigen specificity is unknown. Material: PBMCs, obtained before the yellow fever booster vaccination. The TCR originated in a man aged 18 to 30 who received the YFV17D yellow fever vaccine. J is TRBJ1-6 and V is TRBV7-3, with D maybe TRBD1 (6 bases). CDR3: CASSTGSPNSPLHF. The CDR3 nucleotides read TGTGCCAGCAGCACAGGGTCGCCTAATTCACCCCTCCACTTT.